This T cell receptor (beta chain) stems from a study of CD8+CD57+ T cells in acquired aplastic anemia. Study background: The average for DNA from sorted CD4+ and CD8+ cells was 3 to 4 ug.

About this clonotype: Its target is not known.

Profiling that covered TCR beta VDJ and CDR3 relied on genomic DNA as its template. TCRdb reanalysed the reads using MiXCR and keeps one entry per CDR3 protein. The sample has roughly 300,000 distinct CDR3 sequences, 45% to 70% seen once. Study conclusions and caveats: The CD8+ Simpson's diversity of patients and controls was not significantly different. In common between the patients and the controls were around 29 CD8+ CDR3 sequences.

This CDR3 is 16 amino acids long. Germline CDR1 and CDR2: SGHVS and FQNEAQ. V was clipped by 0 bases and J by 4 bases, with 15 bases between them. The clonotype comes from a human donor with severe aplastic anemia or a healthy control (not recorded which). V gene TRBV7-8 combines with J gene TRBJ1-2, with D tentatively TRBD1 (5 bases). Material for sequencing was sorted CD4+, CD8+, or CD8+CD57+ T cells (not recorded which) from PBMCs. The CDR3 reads CASSLAPLGGTYGYTF. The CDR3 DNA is TGTGCCAGCAGCTTAGCCCCACTCGGGGGAACCTATGGCTACACCTTC.